The rows below give T cell receptor beta chains drawn from one sample of a study of memory CD4+ T cells and cytomegalovirus serostatus. TCRdb's table, derived via immunoSEQ multiplex PCR, lists solely in-frame clones and lacks some. The sample has fewer than 35,000 clones; around 72% are singletons. Specimen: memory CD4+ T cells from blood. The source of these receptors is an adult in good health and CMV-seronegative. The CDR3 runs from the conserved cysteine through the conserved F or W. The D gene is left open where the match is weak. Size is omitted from some rows. Given values are once, few, many or a class for expanded clones.

j_call clone_size cdr3_length d_call v_call cdr3_aa cdr3_nt
TRBJ2-5 once 16 - TRBV15 CATSRWGAGAPETQYF TGTGCCACCAGCAGATGGGGCGCAGGGGCACCAGAGACCCAGTACTTC
TRBJ2-6 - 17 TRBD1 TRBV11-1 CASRPGQGASRANVLTF TGTGCCAGCAGACCGGGACAGGGGGCCTCTCGGGCCAACGTCCTGACTTTC
TRBJ1-3 - 14 - TRBV6-6 CASSPQQTLDTIYF TGTGCCAGCAGTCCACAGCAGACACTTGACACCATATATTTT
TRBJ1-5 - 15 - TRBV7-8 CASSTGEVSNQPQHF TGTGCCAGCAGCACAGGCGAGGTGAGCAATCAGCCCCAGCATTTT
TRBJ2-1 few 12 - TRBV18 CASSPQVGEQFF TGTGCCAGCTCACCACAAGTAGGGGAGCAGTTCTTC
TRBJ2-3 - 13 - TRBV10-1 CASSMRSADTQYF TGCGCCAGCAGTATGAGGTCGGCGGATACGCAGTATTTT
TRBJ1-2 - 13 TRBD1 TRBV5-1 CASSQGADYGYTF TGCGCCAGCAGCCAGGGGGCTGACTATGGCTACACCTTC
TRBJ1-2 once 13 - TRBV4-2 CASSQDSSIGYTF TGTGCCAGCAGCCAAGATTCTTCAATTGGCTACACCTTC
TRBJ1-4 - 16 TRBD1 TRBV6-6 CASSPRNQGEKEKLFF TGTGCCAGCAGTCCCAGAAACCAGGGGGAGAAGGAAAAACTGTTTTTT
TRBJ1-3 few 15 - TRBV5-1 CASSSDGPAGNTIYF TGCGCCAGCAGCTCGGACGGGCCCGCAGGAAACACCATATATTTT
TRBJ1-2 - 13 TRBD1 TRBV10-2 CASRTGGWYGYTF TGCGCCAGCAGGACAGGGGGCTGGTATGGCTACACCTTC
TRBJ1-2 - 14 - TRBV6-6 CASSYSGQIYGYTF TGTGCCAGCAGTTACTCTGGCCAGATCTATGGCTACACCTTC
TRBJ1-1 - 14 TRBD1 TRBV7-6 CASSSGQGVTEAFF TGTGCCAGCAGCTCAGGACAGGGTGTGACTGAAGCTTTCTTT
TRBJ1-1 - 15 TRBD1 TRBV7-2 CASRPPGQGGTEAFF TGTGCCAGCAGGCCCCCCGGACAGGGAGGGACTGAAGCTTTCTTT
TRBJ2-2 - 16 TRBD2 TRBV11-2 CASSPLAGGRAGELFF TGTGCCAGCAGTCCCTTAGCGGGGGGGCGCGCCGGGGAGCTGTTTTTT
TRBJ1-1 - 14 TRBD1 TRBV5-1 CASSRDSFNTEAFF TGCGCCAGCAGTAGGGACAGCTTTAACACTGAAGCTTTCTTT
TRBJ2-5 - 15 - TRBV28 CASSSRTENQETQYF TGTGCCAGCAGTTCAAGGACGGAAAACCAAGAGACCCAGTACTTC
TRBJ2-3 - 15 TRBD2 TRBV6-1 CASRRTSTATDTQYF TGTGCCAGCAGGAGGACTAGCACAGCCACAGATACGCAGTATTTT
TRBJ1-4 few 15 TRBD1 TRBV9 CASSVTGQGMEKLFF TGTGCCAGCAGCGTGACGGGACAGGGAATGGAAAAACTGTTTTTT
TRBJ2-3 - 15 - TRBV15 CATSREFGVSDTQYF TGTGCCACCAGCAGAGAGTTCGGAGTGTCAGATACGCAGTATTTT
TRBJ1-1 - 18 - TRBV7-9 CASSPLFVITARNTEAFF TGTGCCAGCAGTCCCTTATTCGTTATTACGGCAAGGAACACTGAAGCTTTCTTT
TRBJ2-3 - 14 - TRBV6-1 CASSELWTTDTQYF TGTGCCAGCAGTGAATTATGGACCACAGATACGCAGTATTTT
TRBJ1-1 - 11 TRBD1 TRBV29-1 CSVNRGTEAFF TGCAGCGTTAACAGGGGTACTGAAGCTTTCTTT
TRBJ1-1 - 12 - TRBV6-5 CASRHRDMGAFF TGTGCCAGCAGACACCGGGACATGGGAGCTTTCTTT